A single sample gave rise to the 10 T cell receptor beta chains below, sequenced in a study of human T cells and chemical hapten exposure. The time point was: patch test 2, 6 weeks after DPC sensitization. Documented treatment: therapeutic diphenylcyclopropenone sensitization with weekly scalp DPC. Each CDR3 protein gets one entry after TCRdb re-called the RACE reads with MiXCR. The data hold around 360,000 distinct CDR3 sequences, with under 6.5% observed a single time. The specimen comprised whole blood, sampled in connection with sensitization to the hapten diphenylcyclopropenone (DPC). The receptor set was obtained from a young woman with alopecia areata. Some clones in this sample may be carry-over from other donors' samples.

The rearrangement uses TRBV3-1 and TRBJ1-2; D is undetermined. Germline V gene data show CDR1 as LGHDT and CDR2 as YNNKEL (reference sequence). Between the trimmed V and J ends, which lost 0 bases and 6 bases, there was a span of 8 bases. CDR3 length equals 13 residues. The DNA for the CDR3 is TGTGCCAGCAGCCAAGAAGGGAGGGATGGCTACACCTTC. Amino acids: CASSQEGRDGYTF.

V gene TRBV4-1 combines with J gene TRBJ1-3, with D hard to call. Germline CDR1 and CDR2: MGHRA and YSYEKL. CDR3 length: 15 residues. Trimming took off 4 bases at V and 0 bases at J, with 10 bases between the two ends. This CDR3 is CASSPTWNSGNTIYF. The CDR3 bases are TGCGCCAGCAGCCCTACATGGAACTCTGGAAACACCATATATTTT.

On this clonotype itself: A read error is possible here, since a much larger clone lies one base away. Here the CDR3 DNA reads TGTGCCAGCACTGAAACAGAGGGCGTCACTGAAGCTTTCTTT. Amino acid sequence: CASTETEGVTEAFF. V gene TRBV28 combines with J gene TRBJ1-1; no firm D call. CDR1 and CDR2 from the germline V gene are MDHEN and SYDVKM. V was trimmed by 7 bases and J by 4 bases, leaving 16 bases between them. This CDR3 is built from 14 residues.

A few counts support this clonotype. The chain combines TRBV7-2 with TRBJ2-3; D not certain. V was clipped by 3 bases and J by 2 bases, with 12 bases between them. CDR3 length: 15 amino acids. Germline V gene data show CDR1 as SGHTA and CDR2 as FQGNSA. In nucleotides, the CDR3 is TGTGCCAGCAGCTTGGGGAAGGCCGTCACAGATACGCAGTATTTT. This encodes CASSLGKAVTDTQYF.

This clonotype occurred a few times. This chain joins TRBV19 and TRBJ2-3; D gene unclear. CDR3 length: 13 amino acids. The germline V gene has CDR1 LNHDA and CDR2 SQIVND (reference sequence). V lost 3 bases and J 9 bases, leaving 13 bases between the germline ends. Written as DNA, the CDR3 is TGTGCCAGTAGTATTGGGGTGGATGACACGCAGTATTTT. Translated, it gives CASSIGVDDTQYF.

This clonotype has ten or more counts. J is TRBJ2-3 and V is TRBV11-2; maybe TRBD1 (5 bases). The CDR3 runs 13 residues. Trimming shortened V by 6 bases and J by 7 bases, and 14 bases separated the two germline ends. Looked up from germline, CDR1 is SGHAT and CDR2 is FQNNGV. The DNA of the CDR3 is TGTGCCAGCAGACCAGGGAATCAAAATACGCAGTATTTT. Its protein product is CASRPGNQNTQYF.

The V gene is TRBV7-9, the J gene TRBJ2-3, with 7 bases that match TRBD2. Germline V gene data show CDR1 as SEHNR and CDR2 as FQNEAQ (reference sequence). Trimming took 0 bases from V and 11 from J; bases not matched to a gene: 11. The CDR3 covers 15 residues. CDR3 region: CASSLASAGVLRQYF. CDR3 bases: TGTGCCAGCAGCTTAGCCTCCGCGGGGGTATTAAGGCAGTATTTT.

The chain employs TRBV3-1 and TRBJ2-1; 7 nucleotides match TRBD1. Germline V gene lookup returns CDR1 LGHDT and CDR2 YNNKEL (reference sequence). The CDR3 covers 17 residues. The J segment lost 6 bases and the V segment lost 0 bases, leaving 11 bases of the junction unmatched. DNA for the CDR3: TGTGCCAGCAGCCAAGAACGAGCGCAGGGGGTGATCAATGAGCAGTTCTTC. Protein sequence: CASSQERAQGVINEQFF.

This clonotype was seen many times. CDR3 sequence: CASSEEAGGMGAEAFF. The CDR3 bases are TGTGCCAGCAGTGAAGAGGCTGGTGGGATGGGAGCTGAAGCTTTCTTT. The chain employs TRBV6-1 and TRBJ1-1; D not resolved. Trimming removed 1 base from V and 6 bases from J, with 18 bases in between. CDR1 is MNHNS, CDR2 SASEGT, per germline. This CDR3 has 16 residues.

This clonotype was seen repeatedly, ten times or more. The chain joins TRBV10-3 to TRBJ1-3; tentative D call: TRBD1 (6 bases). V was clipped by 3 bases and J by 0 bases, with 12 bases between them. CDR3 length: 16 residues. Germline-derived CDR1 and CDR2 are ENHRY and SYGVKD. The CDR3 coding sequence is TGTGCCATCAGTGAAGGGGGAGGCCTCTCTGGAAACACCATATATTTT. Encoded protein: CAISEGGGLSGNTIYF.